The TCR beta chain under discussion was sequenced for a study of cytomegalovirus exposure and HLA in healthy donors. General observations from the study: TRBV6-2, TRBV6-3 and other indistinguishable V segments were excluded. Upon later analysis, HLA-associated TCR beta chains proved more clonally expanded than other, equally common chains. TCR beta sequences reportedly predicted the HLA-A and HLA-B alleles of most subjects accurately.

There are 13 residues in the CDR3. Germline trimming cut 1 base from V and 12 bases from J; bases unmatched to any gene: 5. From germline, CDR1 is SEHNR and CDR2 FQNEAQ (reference sequence). To note about this clone: Its antigen is not identified.

Regarding donors, all were healthy bone marrow donors. The PCR made use of 60 Vbeta and 13 Jbeta primers. TCRdb keeps only in-frame clones here, not all; method: immunoSEQ multiplex PCR. The sample holds 90,000 or so clones, 80% to 90% seen once. The V and J genes are TRBV7-9 and TRBJ2-1, with 8 bases matching TRBD2. Material: PBMCs. This receptor was identified in a man aged 25-45 years in good health and CMV-seropositive. For the CDR3, the DNA is TGTGCCAGCAGCTTAGAAGCGGGAGCGGGGCAGTTCTTC. Protein sequence: CASSLEAGAGQFF.